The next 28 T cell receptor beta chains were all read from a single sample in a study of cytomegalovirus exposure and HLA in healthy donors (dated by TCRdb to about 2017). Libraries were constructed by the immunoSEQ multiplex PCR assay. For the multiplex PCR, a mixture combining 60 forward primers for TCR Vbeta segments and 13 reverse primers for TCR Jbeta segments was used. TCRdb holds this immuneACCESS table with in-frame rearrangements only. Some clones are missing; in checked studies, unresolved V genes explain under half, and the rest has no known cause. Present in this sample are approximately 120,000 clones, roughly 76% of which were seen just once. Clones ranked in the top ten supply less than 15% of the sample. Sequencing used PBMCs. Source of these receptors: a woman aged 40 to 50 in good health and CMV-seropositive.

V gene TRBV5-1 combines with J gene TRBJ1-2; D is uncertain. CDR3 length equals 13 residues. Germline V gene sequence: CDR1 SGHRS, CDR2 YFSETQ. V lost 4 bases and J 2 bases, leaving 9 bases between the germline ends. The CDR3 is CASSLLRNYGYTF. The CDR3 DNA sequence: TGCGCCAGCAGCCTCTTGCGAAACTATGGCTACACCTTC.

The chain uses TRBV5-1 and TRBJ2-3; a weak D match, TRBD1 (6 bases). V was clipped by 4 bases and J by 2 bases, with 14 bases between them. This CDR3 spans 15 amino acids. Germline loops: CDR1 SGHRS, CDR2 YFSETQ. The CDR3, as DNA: TGCGCCAGCAGCGTTGGACAGACCTTCACAGATACGCAGTATTTT. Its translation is CASSVGQTFTDTQYF.

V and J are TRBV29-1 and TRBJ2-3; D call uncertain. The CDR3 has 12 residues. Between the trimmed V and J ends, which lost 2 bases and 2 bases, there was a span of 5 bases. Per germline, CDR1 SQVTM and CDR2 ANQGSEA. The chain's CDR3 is CSVERYTDTQYF. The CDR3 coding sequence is TGCAGCGTTGAACGGTACACAGATACGCAGTATTTT.

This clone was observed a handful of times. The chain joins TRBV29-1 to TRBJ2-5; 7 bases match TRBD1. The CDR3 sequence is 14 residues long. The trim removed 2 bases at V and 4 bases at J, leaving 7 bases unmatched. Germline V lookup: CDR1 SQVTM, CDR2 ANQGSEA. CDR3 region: CSVEQRQGAETQYF. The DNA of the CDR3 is TGCAGCGTTGAACAGCGACAGGGAGCAGAGACCCAGTACTTC.

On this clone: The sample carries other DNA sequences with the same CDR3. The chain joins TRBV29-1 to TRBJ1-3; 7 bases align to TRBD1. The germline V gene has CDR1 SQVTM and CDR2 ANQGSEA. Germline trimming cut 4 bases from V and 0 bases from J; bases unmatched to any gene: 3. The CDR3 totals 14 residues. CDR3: CSVGQGGSGNTIYF. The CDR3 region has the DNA TGCAGCGTTGGACAGGGAGGCTCTGGAAACACCATATATTTT.

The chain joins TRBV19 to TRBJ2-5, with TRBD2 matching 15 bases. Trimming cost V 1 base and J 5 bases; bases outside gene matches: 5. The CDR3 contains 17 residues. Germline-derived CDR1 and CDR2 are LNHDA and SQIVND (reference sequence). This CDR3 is CASSIGEGLAGGETQYF. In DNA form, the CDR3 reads TGTGCCAGTAGTATAGGGGAGGGACTAGCGGGGGGTGAGACCCAGTACTTC. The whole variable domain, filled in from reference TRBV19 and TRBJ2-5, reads DGGITQSPKYLFRKEGQNVTLSCEQNLNHDAMYWYRQDPGQGLRLIYYSQIVNDFQKGDIAEGYSVSREKKESFPLTVTSAQKNPTAFYLCASSIGEGLAGGETQYFGPGTRLLVL.

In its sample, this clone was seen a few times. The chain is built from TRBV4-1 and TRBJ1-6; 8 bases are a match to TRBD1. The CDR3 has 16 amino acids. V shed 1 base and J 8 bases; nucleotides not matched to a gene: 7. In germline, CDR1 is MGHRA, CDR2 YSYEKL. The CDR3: CASSQVAGQEDSPLHF. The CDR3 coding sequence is TGCGCCAGCAGCCAAGTTGCGGGACAGGAGGATTCACCCCTCCACTTT.

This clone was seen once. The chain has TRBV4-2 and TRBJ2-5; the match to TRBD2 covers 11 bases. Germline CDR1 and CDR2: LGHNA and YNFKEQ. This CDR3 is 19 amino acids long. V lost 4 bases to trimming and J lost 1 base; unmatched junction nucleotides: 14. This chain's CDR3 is CASSLPEGLAGGLQETQYF. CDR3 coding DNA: TGTGCCAGCAGCCTCCCAGAAGGTCTAGCGGGGGGTCTCCAAGAGACCCAGTACTTC.

CDR3 protein: CATSRESNLPRNYGYTF. The CDR3 nucleotides are TGTGCCACCAGCAGAGAATCAAACCTCCCCCGGAACTATGGCTACACCTTC. The genes are TRBV15 and TRBJ1-2; no firm D call. Per the germline V gene, CDR1 is LNHNV and CDR2 is YYDKDF (reference sequence). The CDR3 loop spans 17 amino acids. The germline V and J ends were trimmed by 0 bases and 2 bases, with 16 bases remaining between them. The full variable domain, with the rest looked up from reference TRBV15 and TRBJ1-2, is DAMVIQNPRYQVTQFGKPVTLSCSQTLNHNVMYWYQQKSSQAPKLLFHYYDKDFNNEADTPDNFQSRRPNTSFCFLDIRSPGLGDTAMYLCATSRESNLPRNYGYTFGSGTRLTVV.

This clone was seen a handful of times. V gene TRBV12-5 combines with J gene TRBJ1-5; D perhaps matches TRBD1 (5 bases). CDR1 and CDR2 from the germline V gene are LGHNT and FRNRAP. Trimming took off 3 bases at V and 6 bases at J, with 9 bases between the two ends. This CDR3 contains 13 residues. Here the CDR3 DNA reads TGTGCTAGTGGTTTCAGGGTAGGTCAGCCCCAGCATTTT. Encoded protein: CASGFRVGQPQHF.

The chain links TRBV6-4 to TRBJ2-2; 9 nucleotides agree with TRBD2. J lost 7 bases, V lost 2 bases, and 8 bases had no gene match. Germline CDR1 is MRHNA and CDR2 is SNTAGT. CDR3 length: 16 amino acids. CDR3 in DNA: TGTGCCAGCAGTGACCCCTCGCGGGGGGGCAGCGGGGAGCTGTTTTTT. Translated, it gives CASSDPSRGGSGELFF.

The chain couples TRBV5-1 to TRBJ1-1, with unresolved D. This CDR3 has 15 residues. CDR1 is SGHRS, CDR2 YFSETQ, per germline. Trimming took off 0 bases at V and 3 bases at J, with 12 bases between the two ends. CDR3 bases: TGCGCCAGCAGCTTGGGAGTCAATCTGGACACTGAAGCTTTCTTT. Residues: CASSLGVNLDTEAFF.

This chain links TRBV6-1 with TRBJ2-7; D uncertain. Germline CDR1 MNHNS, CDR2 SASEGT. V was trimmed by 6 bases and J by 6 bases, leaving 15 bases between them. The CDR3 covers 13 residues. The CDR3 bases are TGTGCCAGCAGCGTCACGACGAGGAGCGAGCAGTACTTC. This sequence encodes CASSVTTRSEQYF.

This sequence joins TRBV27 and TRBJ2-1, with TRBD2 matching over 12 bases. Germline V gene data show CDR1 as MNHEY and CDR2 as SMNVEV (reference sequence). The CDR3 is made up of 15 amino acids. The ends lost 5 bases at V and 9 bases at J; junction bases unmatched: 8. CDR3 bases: TGTGCCAGCAGTCGTTTACTAGCGGGGGGTAGTGAGCAGTTCTTC. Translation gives CASSRLLAGGSEQFF.

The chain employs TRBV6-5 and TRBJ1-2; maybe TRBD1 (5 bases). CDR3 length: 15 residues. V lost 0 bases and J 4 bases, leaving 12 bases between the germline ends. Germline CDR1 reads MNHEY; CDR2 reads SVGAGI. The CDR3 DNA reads TGTGCCAGCAGTTACTCTCTGTCAGGGCCCTATGGCTACACCTTC. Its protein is CASSYSLSGPYGYTF.

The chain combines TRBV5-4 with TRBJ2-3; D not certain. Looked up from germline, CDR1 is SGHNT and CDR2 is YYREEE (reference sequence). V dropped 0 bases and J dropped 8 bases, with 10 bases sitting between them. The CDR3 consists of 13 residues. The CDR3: CASSLAGGGTQYF. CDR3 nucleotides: TGTGCCAGCAGCTTGGCGGGTGGTGGTACGCAGTATTTT.

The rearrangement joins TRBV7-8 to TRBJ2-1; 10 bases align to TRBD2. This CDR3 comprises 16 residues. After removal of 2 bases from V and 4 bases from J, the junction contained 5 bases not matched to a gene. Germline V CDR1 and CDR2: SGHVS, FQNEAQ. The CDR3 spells CASSLRSGGGYNEQFF. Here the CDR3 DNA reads TGTGCCAGCAGCTTACGAAGCGGGGGGGGTTACAATGAGCAGTTCTTC.

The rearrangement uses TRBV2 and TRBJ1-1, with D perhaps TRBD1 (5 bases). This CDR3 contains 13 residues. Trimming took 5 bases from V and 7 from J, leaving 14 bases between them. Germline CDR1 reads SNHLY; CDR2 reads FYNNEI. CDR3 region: CASSSTDNYEAFF. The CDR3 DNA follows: TGTGCCAGCAGTTCGACAGATAACTATGAAGCTTTCTTT.

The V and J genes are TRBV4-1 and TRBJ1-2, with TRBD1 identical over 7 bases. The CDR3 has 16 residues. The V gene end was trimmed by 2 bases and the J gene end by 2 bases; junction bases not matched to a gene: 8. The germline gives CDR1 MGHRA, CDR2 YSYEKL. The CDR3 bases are TGCGCCAGCAGCCAACCCCGACAGGGCACGAACTATGGCTACACCTTC. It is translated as CASSQPRQGTNYGYTF.

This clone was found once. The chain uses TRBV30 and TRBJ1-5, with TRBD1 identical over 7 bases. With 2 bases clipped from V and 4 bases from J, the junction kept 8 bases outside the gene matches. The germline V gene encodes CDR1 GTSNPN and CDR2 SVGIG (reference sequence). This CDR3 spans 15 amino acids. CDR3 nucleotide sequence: TGTGCCTGGAGTTGGGGACAGCCTGGAAATCAGCCCCAGCATTTT. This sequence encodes CAWSWGQPGNQPQHF. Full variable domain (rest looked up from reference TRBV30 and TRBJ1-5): SQTIHQWPATLVQPVGSPLSLECTVEGTSNPNLYWYRQAAGRGLQLLFYSVGIGQISSEVPQNLSASRPQDRQFILSSKKLLLSDSGFYLCAWSWGQPGNQPQHFGDGTRLSIL.

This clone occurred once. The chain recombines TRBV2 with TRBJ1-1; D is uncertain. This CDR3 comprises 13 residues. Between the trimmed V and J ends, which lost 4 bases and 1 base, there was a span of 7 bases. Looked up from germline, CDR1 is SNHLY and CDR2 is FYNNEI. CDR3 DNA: TGTGCCAGCAGTGGACGGGGGAACACTGAAGCTTTCTTT. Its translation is CASSGRGNTEAFF.

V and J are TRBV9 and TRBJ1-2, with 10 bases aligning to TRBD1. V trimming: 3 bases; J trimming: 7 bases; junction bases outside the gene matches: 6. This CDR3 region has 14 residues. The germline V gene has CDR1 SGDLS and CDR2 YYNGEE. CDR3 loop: CASSAWDRGTGYTF. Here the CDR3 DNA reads TGTGCCAGCAGCGCCTGGGACAGGGGAACTGGCTACACCTTC.

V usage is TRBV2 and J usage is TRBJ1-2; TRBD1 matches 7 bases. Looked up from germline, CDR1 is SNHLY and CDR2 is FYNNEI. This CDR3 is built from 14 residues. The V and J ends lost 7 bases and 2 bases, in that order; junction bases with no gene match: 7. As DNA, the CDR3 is TGTGCCAGCAACCTACTACAGGGGAACTATGGCTACACCTTC. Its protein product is CASNLLQGNYGYTF.

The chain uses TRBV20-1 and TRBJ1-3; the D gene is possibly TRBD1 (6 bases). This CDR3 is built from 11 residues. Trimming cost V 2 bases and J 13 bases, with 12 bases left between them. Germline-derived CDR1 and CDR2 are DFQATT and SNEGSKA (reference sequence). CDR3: CSARLSTGIYF. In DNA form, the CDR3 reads TGCAGTGCTAGACTCAGTACAGGGATATATTTT.

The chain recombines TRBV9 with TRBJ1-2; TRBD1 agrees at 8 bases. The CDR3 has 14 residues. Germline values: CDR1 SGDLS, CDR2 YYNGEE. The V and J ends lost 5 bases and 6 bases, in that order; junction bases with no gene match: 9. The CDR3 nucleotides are TGTGCCAGCAGGGCAGTGGGACAGGATGATGGCTACACCTTC. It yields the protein CASRAVGQDDGYTF.

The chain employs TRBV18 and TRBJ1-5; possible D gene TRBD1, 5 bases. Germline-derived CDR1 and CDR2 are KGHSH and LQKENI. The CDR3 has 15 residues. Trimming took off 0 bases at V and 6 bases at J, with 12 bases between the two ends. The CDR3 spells CASSPPGQGSQPQHF. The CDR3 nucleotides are TGTGCCAGCTCACCACCCGGGCAGGGTAGTCAGCCCCAGCATTTT.

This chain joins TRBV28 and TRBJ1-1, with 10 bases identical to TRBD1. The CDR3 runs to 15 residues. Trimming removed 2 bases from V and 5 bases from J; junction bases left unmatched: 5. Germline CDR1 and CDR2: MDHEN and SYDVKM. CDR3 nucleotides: TGTGCCAGCAGTTTAGACAGGGGGCCGAGGACTGAAGCTTTCTTT. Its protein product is CASSLDRGPRTEAFF.

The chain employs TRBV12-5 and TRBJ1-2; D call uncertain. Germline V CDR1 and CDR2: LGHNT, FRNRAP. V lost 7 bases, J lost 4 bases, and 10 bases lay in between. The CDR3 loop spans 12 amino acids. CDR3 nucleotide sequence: TGTGCTAGTGTGAGTACCTTCTATGGCTACACCTTC. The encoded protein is CASVSTFYGYTF.